This is a list of T cell receptor beta chains from one sample in a study of cytomegalovirus exposure and HLA in healthy donors. TCRdb's table, derived via immunoSEQ multiplex PCR, lists solely in-frame clones and lacks some. The table lists tens of thousands of clones, with 3.5% to 4% in the top ten. The sample comprised PBMCs. These receptors were taken from a female donor in good health and CMV-seropositive. The CDR3 runs from the conserved cysteine through the conserved F or W. D genes are given only for firm matches.

cdr3_nt cdr3_aa j_call d_call v_call
TGCGCCAGCAGCTTGAAGGGGACAGGCCAAGTAGGGGGAAACACCATATATTTT CASSLKGTGQVGGNTIYF TRBJ1-3 TRBD1 TRBV5-1
TGTGCCAGTAGTGGTTCCCGGGGGGGCGCCGGGGAGCTGTTTTTT CASSGSRGGAGELFF TRBJ2-2 TRBD2 TRBV19
TGTGCCAGCAGTTTAGATCAGGGGGCTTACAATGAGCAGTTCTTC CASSLDQGAYNEQFF TRBJ2-1 TRBD1 TRBV27
TGTGCCAGCAGTTATGAACTAGGACAGGGGGGTGGCTACACCTTC CASSYELGQGGGYTF TRBJ1-2 TRBD1 TRBV6-6
TGCAGCGTTGGGTATGGGGGGTCTGGGGCCAACGTCCTGACTTTC CSVGYGGSGANVLTF TRBJ2-6 . TRBV29-1
TGTGCCAGCAGCTTGGCAGGTTTGGGTGAGCAGTTCTTC CASSLAGLGEQFF TRBJ2-1 . TRBV7-9
TGTGCCAGCAGCATAAGACAGGGGAATGGCTACACCTTC CASSIRQGNGYTF TRBJ1-2 . TRBV21-1
TGTGCCAGCTTGACCGACGGAGCCTACGAGCAGTACTTC CASLTDGAYEQYF TRBJ2-7 . TRBV28
TGTGCCAGCAGTCCCCGACTAGCGGGAGTCCGAGAGCAGTACTTC CASSPRLAGVREQYF TRBJ2-7 TRBD2 TRBV6-5
TGTGCCAGCAGTCTAACTAGGACAGGGGGCGGCTATGGCTACACCTTC CASSLTRTGGGYGYTF TRBJ1-2 TRBD1 TRBV28
TGCGCCAGCAGCTTGGTGCCCAGGGGGCGAGATAATTCACCCCTCCACTTT CASSLVPRGRDNSPLHF TRBJ1-6 TRBD1 TRBV5-1
TGTGCCAGCAGCCGTCCGGGGGGGTTGGATGAAAAACTGTTTTTT CASSRPGGLDEKLFF TRBJ1-4 . TRBV7-8
TGTGCCAGCAGCTTGAAACGGGGTTGGGGTCAGCCCCAGCATTTT CASSLKRGWGQPQHF TRBJ1-5 . TRBV5-6
TGTGCCAGCTCACCACCGACGCAGGTCCGGGAGACCCAGTACTTC CASSPPTQVRETQYF TRBJ2-5 . TRBV18
TGTGCCAGCAGACCCATACAGGACCCGCAGTACTTC CASRPIQDPQYF TRBJ2-7 . TRBV2
TGTGCCAGCAGCGTAGATAGACAGGTTAATTCACCCCTCCACTTT CASSVDRQVNSPLHF TRBJ1-6 . TRBV9
TGTGCCACCAGCGAATACGGGGGGGCCACTGAAGCTTTCTTT CATSEYGGATEAFF TRBJ1-1 . TRBV15
TGCGCCAGCAGCCAAGTTCTCTCTGGGGCCAACGTCCTGACTTTC CASSQVLSGANVLTF TRBJ2-6 . TRBV4-1
TGCGCCAGCAGCCAAGATGGGGCCTACAGGGAAGCAACAGATACGCAGTATTTT CASSQDGAYREATDTQYF TRBJ2-3 . TRBV4-1
TGCGCCAGCAGCCAAGCGGGGGGCAGTCCCTACGAGCAGTACTTC CASSQAGGSPYEQYF TRBJ2-7 . TRBV4-1
TGCGCCAGCAGCCAAGAATCGCGTTGGGGGCTCCGATCCACTGAAGCTTTCTTT CASSQESRWGLRSTEAFF TRBJ1-1 . TRBV4-3
TGTGCCAGCAAAGCACCGAGCTCTGGAAACACCATATATTTT CASKAPSSGNTIYF TRBJ1-3 . TRBV6-5
TGTGCCAGCAGCGTACAGGGACTAGCGGGACCCTATGAGCAGTTCTTC CASSVQGLAGPYEQFF TRBJ2-1 TRBD2 TRBV9
TGCGCCAGCAGCCCGGTCCCAGGGGTGAACACTGAAGCTTTCTTT CASSPVPGVNTEAFF TRBJ1-1 . TRBV4-3
TGTGCCAGCAGCCCTACTAGGCTAGCGAATGAGCAGTTCTTC CASSPTRLANEQFF TRBJ2-1 . TRBV11-2
TGTGCCAGCAGTGGTACAGGGGACAACTACAATGAGCAGTTCTTC CASSGTGDNYNEQFF TRBJ2-1 TRBD1 TRBV6-1
TGTGCCAGCAGCCAACGGGGGTCTAGCAAAGCCTACGAGCAGTACTTC CASSQRGSSKAYEQYF TRBJ2-7 . TRBV4-2
TGTGCCAGCAGCTTAGCTCTAGCGGGAGGGTCGGGATACTTC CASSLALAGGSGYF TRBJ2-7 TRBD2 TRBV7-2
TGCAGCGTTGCTCAAGGGGATGGGGGGACTGAAGCTTTCTTT CSVAQGDGGTEAFF TRBJ1-1 . TRBV29-1
TGCGCCAGCAGCTTGTCGTGGTTGCGGGAGACACAGTTCTTC CASSLSWLRETQFF TRBJ2-1 TRBD2 TRBV5-1
TGTGCCAGCTCACCAGGGGGACAGGGAGTAGCCAATGAGCAGTTCTTC CASSPGGQGVANEQFF TRBJ2-1 TRBD1 TRBV18
TGTGCCAGCAGTTACCAACAGGGGGCGGGAGGCTACACCTTC CASSYQQGAGGYTF TRBJ1-2 TRBD1 TRBV6-5
TGCGCCAGCAGCCAATCCCTAGGGGGTACGAACACCGGGGAGCTGTTTTTT CASSQSLGGTNTGELFF TRBJ2-2 . TRBV4-1
TGTGCCAGCAGCTTAGTCTCCTTAGCGGGAGGGCCGGGGTACGAGCAGTACTTC CASSLVSLAGGPGYEQYF TRBJ2-7 TRBD2 TRBV11-2
TGCGCCAGCTCAAGGACTAGCGGGAGGGCCCACGAGCAGTACTTC CASSRTSGRAHEQYF TRBJ2-7 TRBD2 TRBV10-1
TGTGCCAGCAGCTCTAGGAGCGGAGGGAGCTACGAGCAGTACTTC CASSSRSGGSYEQYF TRBJ2-7 . TRBV7-2
TGCGCCAGCAGCGAGGACAGGCTCTATGGCTACACCTTC CASSEDRLYGYTF TRBJ1-2 TRBD1 TRBV5-1
TGTGCCAGCAGCTTATCCCAGGGGGCCCAAGAGACCCAGTACTTC CASSLSQGAQETQYF TRBJ2-5 TRBD1 TRBV7-9
TGTGCCAGCCTACAGGGGGTTACGAACACCGGGGAGCTGTTTTTT CASLQGVTNTGELFF TRBJ2-2 TRBD1 TRBV2
TGCAGCGTTGAAGATCCGAGGGGGATGAACACTGAAGCTTTCTTT CSVEDPRGMNTEAFF TRBJ1-1 . TRBV29-1
TGTGCCAGCTCCCCTAAAGTAACAGGGGGCTTTGAAGCTTTCTTT CASSPKVTGGFEAFF TRBJ1-1 TRBD1 TRBV18
TGTGCCAGCAGTTGGACTGTTGCGGACATTCAGTACTTC CASSWTVADIQYF TRBJ2-4 . TRBV27
TGTGCCAGCGGACCAGACAGGGCGGGGGGCTACACCTTC CASGPDRAGGYTF TRBJ1-2 TRBD1 TRBV6-1
TGTGCCAGCAGCTACAGGGGCGGCACAGATACGCAGTATTTT CASSYRGGTDTQYF TRBJ2-3 TRBD1 TRBV25-1
TGCGCCAGCAGCCTCCAGGACAGTCCCTCTGGGGCCAACGTCCTGACTTTC CASSLQDSPSGANVLTF TRBJ2-6 . TRBV4-1